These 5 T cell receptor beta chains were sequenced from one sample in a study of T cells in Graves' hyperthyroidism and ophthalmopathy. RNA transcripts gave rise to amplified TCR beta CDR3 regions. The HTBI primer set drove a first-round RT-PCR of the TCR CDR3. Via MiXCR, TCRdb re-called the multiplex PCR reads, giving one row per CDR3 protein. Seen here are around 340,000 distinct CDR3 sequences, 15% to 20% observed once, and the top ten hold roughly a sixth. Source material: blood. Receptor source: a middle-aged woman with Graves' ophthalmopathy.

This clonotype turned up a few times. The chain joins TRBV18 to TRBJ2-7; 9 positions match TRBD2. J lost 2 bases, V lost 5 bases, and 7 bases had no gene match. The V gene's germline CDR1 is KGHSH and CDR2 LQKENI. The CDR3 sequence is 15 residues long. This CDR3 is CASSIGLATPYEQYF. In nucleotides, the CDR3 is TGTGCCAGCTCAATAGGACTAGCGACTCCCTACGAGCAGTACTTC.

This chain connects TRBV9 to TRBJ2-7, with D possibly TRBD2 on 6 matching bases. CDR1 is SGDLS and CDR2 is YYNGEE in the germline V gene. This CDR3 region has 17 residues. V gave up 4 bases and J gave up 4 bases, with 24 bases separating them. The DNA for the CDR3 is TGTGCCAGCAGCCAAGGCGACCGGGACTTGGTAATTTACGAGCAGTACTTC. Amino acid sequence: CASSQGDRDLVIYEQYF.

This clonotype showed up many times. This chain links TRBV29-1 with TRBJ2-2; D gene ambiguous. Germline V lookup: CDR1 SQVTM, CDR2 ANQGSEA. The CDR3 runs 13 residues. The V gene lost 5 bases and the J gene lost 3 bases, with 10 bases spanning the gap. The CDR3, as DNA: TGCAGCGTTCGGCCGTACTACACCGGGGAGCTGTTTTTT. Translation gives CSVRPYYTGELFF.

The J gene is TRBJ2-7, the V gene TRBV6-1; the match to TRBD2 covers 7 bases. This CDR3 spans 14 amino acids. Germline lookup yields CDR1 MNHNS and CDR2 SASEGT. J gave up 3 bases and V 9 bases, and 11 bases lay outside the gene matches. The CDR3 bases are TGTGCCAGACGACTAGGGCGGGAGCTCTACGAGCAGTACTTC. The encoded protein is CARRLGRELYEQYF.

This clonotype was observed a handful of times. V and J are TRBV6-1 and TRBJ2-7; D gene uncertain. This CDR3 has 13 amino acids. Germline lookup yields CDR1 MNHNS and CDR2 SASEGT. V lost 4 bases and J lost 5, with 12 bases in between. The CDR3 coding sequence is TGTGCCAGCAGTGGCTGGGCGAGACACGAGCAGTACTTC. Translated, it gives CASSGWARHEQYF.